The 14 T cell receptor beta chains listed next were all sequenced from one sample in a study of blood T cell repertoires in COVID-19. Profiled with immunoSEQ multiplex PCR; TCRdb holds only in-frame clones, not every one. Seen here are 200,000 to 250,000 clones, roughly 90% observed once, and the top ten hold over 0.75%. Sample: peripheral blood. These TCRs come from a man in his sixties with COVID-19, enrolled during active disease.

The chain is built from TRBV7-2 and TRBJ1-3; tentatively, D is TRBD1 (5 bases). The CDR3 spans 15 residues. Germline V gene data show CDR1 as SGHTA and CDR2 as FQGNSA. Trimming left V 1 base short and J 3 bases short, with 10 bases between. CDR3 coding DNA: TGTGCCAGCAGCTTAGGACAGCTCGTTGGAAACACCATATATTTT. Translating gives CASSLGQLVGNTIYF.

This sequence joins TRBV14 and TRBJ1-2, with D perhaps TRBD1 (6 bases). Per germline, CDR1 SGHDN and CDR2 FVKESK. Trimming shortened V by 4 bases and J by 2 bases, and 8 bases separated the two germline ends. There are 13 residues in the CDR3. The CDR3 DNA reads TGTGCCAGCAGCCCCGGACAGAACTATGGCTACACCTTC. Translated: CASSPGQNYGYTF. The full variable domain, completed using reference TRBV14 and TRBJ1-2, is EAGVTQFPSHSVIEKGQTVTLRCDPISGHDNLYWYRRVMGKEIKFLLHFVKESKQDESGMPNNRFLAERTGGTYSTLKVQPAELEDSGVYFCASSPGQNYGYTFGSGTRLTVV.

This chain joins TRBV20-1 and TRBJ1-5; no reliable D call. The CDR3 sequence is 12 residues long. V lost 3 bases and J 2 bases, leaving 5 bases between the germline ends. Per germline, CDR1 DFQATT and CDR2 SNEGSKA (reference sequence). CDR3 region: CSASPGNQPQHF. Here the CDR3 DNA reads TGCAGTGCTAGTCCAGGCAATCAGCCCCAGCATTTT.

The V gene is TRBV4-1, the J gene TRBJ1-1; no clear D gene. Germline V gene sequence: CDR1 MGHRA, CDR2 YSYEKL. This CDR3 region has 12 residues. V lost 6 bases and J 8 bases, leaving 13 bases between the germline ends. The CDR3 here is CASSLPGREAFF. The CDR3 coding sequence is TGCGCCAGCAGTCTACCCGGCAGGGAAGCTTTCTTT.

The chain recombines TRBV5-1 with TRBJ2-3; 10 nucleotides agree with TRBD2. J lost 4 bases, V lost 10 bases, and 6 bases had no gene match. This CDR3 has 13 residues. Germline values: CDR1 SGHRS, CDR2 YFSETQ. The CDR3 bases are TGCGCCGGAGCGGGGGGGCCGTCAGATACGCAGTATTTT. Its protein is CAGAGGPSDTQYF.

The chain is built from TRBV27 and TRBJ2-3; 9 bases align to TRBD2. The CDR3 spans 15 residues. Unmatched junction bases numbered 9, after V lost 5 bases and J lost 6 bases. Germline CDR1 MNHEY, CDR2 SMNVEV (reference sequence). CDR3 nucleotide sequence: TGTGCCAGCAGTCCCCTCGCGGGGGGGCCCGATACGCAGTATTTT. Translated: CASSPLAGGPDTQYF.

The chain employs TRBV2 and TRBJ2-3; D gene uncertain. Trimming left V 6 bases short and J 1 base short, with 8 bases between. Germline CDR1 and CDR2: SNHLY and FYNNEI. CDR3 length: 13 residues. The CDR3 region has the DNA TGTGCCAGCAGAGTGAGAGGCACAGATACGCAGTATTTT. Residues: CASRVRGTDTQYF.

The chain employs TRBV28 and TRBJ1-1; 9 nucleotides line up with TRBD1. This CDR3 region has 14 residues. Germline V gives CDR1 MDHEN, CDR2 SYDVKM. J was trimmed by 4 bases and V by 6 bases; bases with no gene match: 6. CDR3 sequence: CASSTGGPSTEAFF. In DNA form, the CDR3 reads TGTGCCAGCAGCACAGGGGGCCCCAGCACTGAAGCTTTCTTT.

J is TRBJ1-2 and V is TRBV9; D might be TRBD1 (5 bases). V gave up 0 bases and J gave up 8 bases, with 17 bases separating them. CDR3 length equals 15 residues. From germline, CDR1 is SGDLS and CDR2 YYNGEE. Here the CDR3 reads CASSVATGAALGYTF. DNA for the CDR3: TGTGCCAGCAGCGTAGCTACTGGGGCGGCCTTGGGCTACACCTTC. Supplemented by reference TRBV9 and TRBJ1-2, the full variable domain reads DSGVTQTPKHLITATGQRVTLRCSPRSGDLSVYWYQQSLDQGLQFLIQYYNGEERAKGNILERFSAQQFPDLHSELNLSSLELGDSALYFCASSVATGAALGYTFGSGTRLTVV.

The chain has TRBV6-1 and TRBJ1-5; 9 nucleotides agree with TRBD1. V was clipped by 0 bases and J by 5 bases; unmatched bases: 8. CDR3 length equals 17 residues. Germline assignment: CDR1 MNHNS and CDR2 SASEGT. The CDR3 sequence: CASSEAMGQGSHQPQHF. CDR3 in DNA: TGTGCCAGCAGTGAAGCGATGGGACAGGGATCCCATCAGCCCCAGCATTTT.

The rearrangement joins TRBV5-4 to TRBJ1-6; D perhaps matches TRBD1 (6 bases). The CDR3 is made up of 15 amino acids. The germline V and J ends were trimmed by 2 bases and 10 bases, with 16 bases remaining between them. The V gene's germline CDR1 is SGHNT and CDR2 YYREEE (reference sequence). The CDR3 DNA reads as TGTGCCAGCAGCTTAAGTCAGGGGTTGGAATCACCCCTCCACTTT. It codes for CASSLSQGLESPLHF.

CDR3 sequence reads: CASSQDDLQGRNEAFF. DNA for the CDR3: TGCGCCAGCAGCCAAGATGACTTACAGGGGCGGAATGAAGCTTTCTTT. The chain joins TRBV4-3 to TRBJ1-1, with 7 bases aligning to TRBD1. Looked up from germline, CDR1 is LGHNA and CDR2 is YSLEER. The junction had 11 bases not matched to a gene; V was cut back by 0 bases and J by 7 bases. This CDR3 comprises 16 residues.

The J gene is TRBJ2-2, the V gene TRBV9; D gene uncertain. Looked up from germline, CDR1 is SGDLS and CDR2 is YYNGEE. The CDR3 extends over 16 amino acids. The V and J ends lost 0 bases and 0 bases respectively, with 9 bases between them. DNA for the CDR3: TGTGCCAGCAGCGTAGGGATAGCCTCGAACACCGGGGAGCTGTTTTTT. It is translated as CASSVGIASNTGELFF.

The chain links TRBV19 to TRBJ1-3; D is possibly TRBD1 (6 bases). CDR1 and CDR2 from the germline V gene are LNHDA and SQIVND (reference sequence). V shed 5 bases and J shed 3 bases, with 11 bases lying between them. The CDR3 sequence is 14 residues long. The CDR3 is CASSSTGYGNTIYF. Here the CDR3 DNA reads TGTGCCAGTAGTTCTACAGGGTATGGAAACACCATATATTTT.